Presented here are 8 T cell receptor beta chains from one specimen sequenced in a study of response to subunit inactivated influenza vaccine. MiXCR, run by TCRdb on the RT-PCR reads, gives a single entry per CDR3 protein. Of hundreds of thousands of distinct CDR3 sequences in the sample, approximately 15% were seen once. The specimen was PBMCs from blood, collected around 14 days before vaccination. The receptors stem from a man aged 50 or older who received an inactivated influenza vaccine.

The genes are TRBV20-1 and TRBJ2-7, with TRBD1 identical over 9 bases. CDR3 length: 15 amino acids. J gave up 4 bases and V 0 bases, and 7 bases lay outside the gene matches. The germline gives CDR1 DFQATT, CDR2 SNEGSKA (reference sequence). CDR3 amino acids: CSAREGWGQGYEQYF. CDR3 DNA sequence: TGCAGTGCTAGAGAGGGTTGGGGACAGGGTTACGAGCAGTACTTC.

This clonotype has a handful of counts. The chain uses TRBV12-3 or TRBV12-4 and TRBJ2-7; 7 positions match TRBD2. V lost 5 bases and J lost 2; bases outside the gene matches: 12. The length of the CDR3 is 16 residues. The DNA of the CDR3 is TGTGCCAGCAGTCCGCGGGACTACCCAATTACCTACGAGCAGTACTTC. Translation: CASSPRDYPITYEQYF.

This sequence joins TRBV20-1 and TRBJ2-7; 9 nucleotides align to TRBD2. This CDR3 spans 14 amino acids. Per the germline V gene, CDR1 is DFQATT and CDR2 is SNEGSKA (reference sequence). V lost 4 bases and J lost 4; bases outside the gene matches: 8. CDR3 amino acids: CSANGRGGRYEQYF. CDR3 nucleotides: TGCAGTGCTAACGGGCGGGGGGGCCGGTACGAGCAGTACTTC.

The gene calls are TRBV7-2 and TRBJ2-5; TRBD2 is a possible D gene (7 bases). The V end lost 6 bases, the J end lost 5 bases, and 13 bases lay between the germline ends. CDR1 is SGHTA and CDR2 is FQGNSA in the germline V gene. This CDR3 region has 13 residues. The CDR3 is CASRPAGAETQYF. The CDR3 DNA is TGTGCCAGCAGGCCGGCGGGGGCGGAGACCCAGTACTTC.

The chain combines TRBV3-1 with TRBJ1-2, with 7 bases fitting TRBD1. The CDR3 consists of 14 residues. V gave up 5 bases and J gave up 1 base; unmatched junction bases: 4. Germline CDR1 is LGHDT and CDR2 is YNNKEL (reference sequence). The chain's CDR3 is CASSAGGINYGYTF. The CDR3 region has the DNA TGTGCCAGCAGCGCAGGGGGTATTAACTATGGCTACACCTTC.

The CDR3 DNA follows: TGTGCCAGCAGCTTAGTTCCATGGGACAGCTCCTACAATGAGCAGTTCTTC. Translated, it gives CASSLVPWDSSYNEQFF. The J gene is TRBJ2-1, the V gene TRBV11-2, with TRBD1 matching 7 bases. The CDR3 loop spans 17 amino acids. Germline loops: CDR1 SGHAT, CDR2 FQNNGV. Losses at the gene ends were 1 base for V and 0 bases for J; bases not matched to a gene: 6. Supplemented by reference TRBV11-2 and TRBJ2-1, the full variable domain reads EAGVAQSPRYKIIEKRQSVAFWCNPISGHATLYWYQQILGQGPKLLIQFQNNGVVDDSQLPKDRFSAERLKGVDSTLKIQPAKLEDSAVYLCASSLVPWDSSYNEQFFGPGTRLTVL.

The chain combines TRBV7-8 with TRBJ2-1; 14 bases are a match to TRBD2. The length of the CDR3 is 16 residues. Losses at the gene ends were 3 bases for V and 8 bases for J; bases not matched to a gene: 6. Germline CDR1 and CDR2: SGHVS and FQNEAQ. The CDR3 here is CASSFGTSGRVDEQFF. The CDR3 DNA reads TGTGCCAGCAGCTTCGGGACTAGCGGGAGAGTAGATGAGCAGTTCTTC.

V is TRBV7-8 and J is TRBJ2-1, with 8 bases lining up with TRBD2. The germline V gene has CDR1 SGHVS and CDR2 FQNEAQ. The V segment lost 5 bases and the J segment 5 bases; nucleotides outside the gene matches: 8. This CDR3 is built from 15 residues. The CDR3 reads CASSNLAGGHNEQFF. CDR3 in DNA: TGTGCCAGCAGCAACCTAGCGGGTGGACACAATGAGCAGTTCTTC.